This T cell receptor beta chain was recorded in a study of T cell responses to AZD1222 COVID-19 vaccine. Findings and caveats of the study: Females made up more of the donors, who were largely white British, and clonal diversity may have come out too low. Among those given AZD1222, only five or six were seropositive at baseline.

For this clone: Its target is unknown.

Repertoires were generated with immunoSEQ multiplex PCR, while TCRdb's copy carries only in-frame clones and drops some. The table has tens of thousands of clones, 88% seen once. Specimen: peripheral blood, collected on day 0 of AZD1222 vaccination. The receptor was isolated from an adult in good health.

The CDR3 nucleotides read TGTGCCATCAGTGAGTCGAGCAGTGCGGTCTACGAGCAGTACTTC. It specifies CAISESSSAVYEQYF. The J gene is TRBJ2-7, the V gene TRBV10-3; D is ambiguous. V lost 0 bases to trimming and J lost 3 bases, with 12 bases between them. CDR3 length equals 15 residues. From germline, CDR1 is ENHRY and CDR2 SYGVKD.